This TCR beta chain was obtained from a study of blood T cell repertoires in COVID-19. The table came from immunoSEQ multiplex PCR; TCRdb's copy has only in-frame clones and leaves some out. The sample yields 60,000 to 75,000 clones, about 88% seen once. The TCR comes from a human donor in a cohort sampled during active COVID-19. Sequencing was carried out using peripheral blood.

CDR3 loop: CASSQRDRRSYEQYF. In nucleotides, the CDR3 is TGTGCCAGCAGCCAAAGGGACAGACGCTCCTACGAGCAGTACTTC. The chain joins TRBV3-1 (or the pseudogene TRBV3-2) to TRBJ2-7, with TRBD1 matching 7 bases. Germline CDR1 reads LGHDT; CDR2 reads YNNKEL (reference sequence). The CDR3 has 15 amino acids. J lost 0 bases, V lost 2 bases, and 4 bases had no gene match.